The source of this TCR beta chain is a study of shared clonotypes between healthy human individuals. Findings and limits, study-wide: As a rule, naive subsets had a larger estimated richness than memory subsets.

The ends were cut back, 5 bases at V and 7 bases at J, with 10 bases in the middle. The CDR3 length is 11 residues. Germline CDR1 is DFQATT and CDR2 is SNEGSKA (reference sequence). Every subset had its genomic DNA shared out evenly among several immunoSEQ plates. Some clones are missing from TCRdb's copy, which holds only in-frame ones; the method was immunoSEQ multiplex PCR. Of approximately 2,300,000 clones in the sample, under 95% were seen once. Note on this clone: The target antigen is unknown.

This rearrangement joins TRBV20-1 to TRBJ2-3, with a possible D match to TRBD1 (6 bases). Sequencing was performed on naive CD4+ T cells from PBMCs. Subset given: CD45RA+ positively selected. The receptor comes from a man aged 18 to 35 in good health. Some clones in this sample may be carry-over from other donors' samples. CDR3 residues: CSAAGVNTQYF. The CDR3 nucleotides are TGCAGTGCTGCAGGGGTAAATACGCAGTATTTT.